What follows are 30 T cell receptor beta chains derived from one specimen sequenced in a study of shared clonotypes between healthy human individuals. Using immunoSEQ multiplex PCR, the repertoire was profiled, and TCRdb retains in-frame clones only, with some absent. Here the sample spans around 620,000 clones, roughly 96% being singletons. Naive-designated CD8 cells lacked CD45RO, were positively enriched for CCR7, and omitted terminally differentiated effector memory CD45RA+ cells. The sample consisted of naive CD8+ T cells sorted from blood. These receptor sequences come from a woman between 25 and 40 years old in good health.

The V gene is TRBV11-2, the J gene TRBJ2-7; no clear D gene. The germline CDR1 and CDR2 sequences are SGHAT and FQNNGV. This CDR3 is built from 15 residues. Trimming shortened V by 2 bases and J by 3 bases, and 14 bases separated the two germline ends. The CDR3 DNA is TGTGCCAGCAGCTTAAACCCATTAACCGGCTACGAGCAGTACTTC. This gives the protein CASSLNPLTGYEQYF.

The genes are TRBV30 and TRBJ2-5, with unresolved D. Trimming left V 0 bases short and J 5 bases short, with 16 bases between. Looked up from germline, CDR1 is GTSNPN and CDR2 is SVGIG (reference sequence). The CDR3 covers 15 residues. CDR3 nucleotides: TGTGCCTGGAGTGTAGGTTATGGCCCTGGGGAGACCCAGTACTTC. Its protein product is CAWSVGYGPGETQYF.

CDR3 nucleotides: TGTGCCAGCAGCGTAAACTCTGGGGCCAACGTCCTGACTTTC. Translating it yields CASSVNSGANVLTF. The chain carries TRBV9 and TRBJ2-6; D is uncertain. The germline gives CDR1 SGDLS, CDR2 YYNGEE. The V end was cut by 1 base, the J end by 0 bases, with 2 bases between. The CDR3 contains 14 residues.

V gene TRBV28 combines with J gene TRBJ2-7; TRBD2 matches 11 bases. J gave up 5 bases and V 7 bases, and 4 bases lay outside the gene matches. The CDR3 spans 13 residues. CDR1 MDHEN and CDR2 SYDVKM come from the germline V gene. The chain's CDR3 is CASNILAGDEQYF. The CDR3 DNA reads as TGTGCCAGCAATATACTAGCGGGAGACGAGCAGTACTTC.

J is TRBJ2-3 and V is TRBV6-4; TRBD1 might be the D (6 bases). CDR3 length: 13 residues. Germline assignment: CDR1 MRHNA and CDR2 SNTAGT. With 4 bases removed from V and 3 bases from J, the gap between germline ends came to 8 bases. Written as DNA, the CDR3 is TGTGCCAGCAGTGGGACAGTGACAGATACGCAGTATTTT. Translating it yields CASSGTVTDTQYF.

The chain uses TRBV28 and TRBJ2-6; TRBD1 is a possible D gene (5 bases). The germline V and J ends were trimmed by 0 bases and 1 base, with 13 bases remaining between them. The CDR3 loop spans 18 amino acids. The germline gives CDR1 MDHEN, CDR2 SYDVKM. Here the CDR3 reads CASSLWLGPPSGANVLTF. DNA of the CDR3: TGTGCCAGCAGTTTATGGCTGGGGCCCCCTTCTGGGGCCAACGTCCTGACTTTC.

The chain carries TRBV2 and TRBJ2-1; 9 nucleotides align to TRBD2. The V segment lost 10 bases and the J segment 5 bases; nucleotides outside the gene matches: 9. Germline V gene data show CDR1 as SNHLY and CDR2 as FYNNEI. This CDR3 is 14 amino acids long. CDR3 in amino acids: CAIRLAVEDNEQFF. The CDR3 bases are TGTGCCATCAGACTAGCGGTGGAGGACAATGAGCAGTTCTTC. Looking up the rest from reference TRBV2 and TRBJ2-1 gives the full variable domain: EPEVTQTPSHQVTQMGQEVILRCVPISNHLYFYWYRQILGQKVEFLVSFYNNEISEKSEIFDDQFSVERPDGSNFTLKIRSTKLEDSAMYFCAIRLAVEDNEQFFGPGTRLTVL.

This rearrangement joins TRBV19 to TRBJ1-5; D possibly corresponds to TRBD1 (6 bases). The CDR3 totals 16 residues. V was trimmed by 5 bases and J by 2 bases, leaving 16 bases between them. Germline CDR1 reads LNHDA; CDR2 reads SQIVND (reference sequence). CDR3 amino acids: CASSQRRTDRNQPQHF. The CDR3 nucleotides read TGTGCCAGTAGTCAACGCCGGACAGATCGCAATCAGCCCCAGCATTTT.

The CDR3 here is CASSPGGRDTQYF. CDR3 bases: TGTGCCAGCAGTCCCGGAGGGAGAGATACGCAGTATTTT. The chain joins TRBV6-5 to TRBJ2-3; weak D call: TRBD2 (6 bases). The CDR3 length is 13 residues. Between the trimmed V and J ends, which lost 5 bases and 5 bases, there was a span of 11 bases. CDR1 MNHEY and CDR2 SVGAGI come from the germline V gene.

The chain links TRBV9 to TRBJ2-7; TRBD2 aligns across 8 bases. The CDR3 spans 15 residues. The V segment lost 0 bases and the J segment 7 bases; nucleotides outside the gene matches: 9. Germline V gene lookup returns CDR1 SGDLS and CDR2 YYNGEE. The chain's CDR3 is CASSVAGGPSWEQYF. The DNA of the CDR3 is TGTGCCAGCAGCGTAGCGGGAGGGCCCTCGTGGGAGCAGTACTTC. Looking up the rest from reference TRBV9 and TRBJ2-7 gives the full variable domain: DSGVTQTPKHLITATGQRVTLRCSPRSGDLSVYWYQQSLDQGLQFLIQYYNGEERAKGNILERFSAQQFPDLHSELNLSSLELGDSALYFCASSVAGGPSWEQYFGPGTRLTVT.

V gene TRBV29-1 combines with J gene TRBJ2-5, with TRBD2 matching 8 bases. This CDR3 has 13 residues. The germline V gene has CDR1 SQVTM and CDR2 ANQGSEA. The CDR3 loop reads CSAAGARVETQYF. For the CDR3, the DNA is TGCAGTGCAGCGGGAGCCAGGGTGGAGACCCAGTACTTC.

The V and J genes are TRBV27 and TRBJ2-7; 7 bases line up with TRBD2. Germline V gene sequence: CDR1 MNHEY, CDR2 SMNVEV (reference sequence). V lost 7 bases and J lost 2; bases outside the gene matches: 11. The CDR3 has 15 amino acids. CDR3 DNA: TGTGCCAGCATAGGGGCGGGGGAAACTCCCTACGAGCAGTACTTC. Its translation: CASIGAGETPYEQYF.

The V call is TRBV5-1, the J call TRBJ2-3, with 12 bases that match TRBD2. V lost 1 base to trimming and J lost 3 bases; unmatched junction nucleotides: 9. The germline gives CDR1 SGHRS, CDR2 YFSETQ. This CDR3 spans 18 amino acids. CDR3 loop: CASSLSPASGRETDTQYF. CDR3 coding DNA: TGCGCCAGCAGCTTGTCCCCGGCTAGCGGGAGGGAAACAGATACGCAGTATTTT.

The chain links TRBV29-1 to TRBJ1-2; 7 bases align to TRBD1. After removal of 6 bases from V and 5 bases from J, the junction contained 9 bases not matched to a gene. The CDR3 is 13 amino acids. In germline, CDR1 is SQVTM, CDR2 ANQGSEA. The DNA of the CDR3 is TGCAGCGTGGAAACAGGGGATGGGTATGGCTACACCTTC. Translation: CSVETGDGYGYTF.

The chain couples TRBV14 to TRBJ2-7; D is uncertain. The CDR3 sequence is 13 residues long. Germline V gene sequence: CDR1 SGHDN, CDR2 FVKESK. V shed 0 bases and J shed 4 bases, with 7 bases lying between them. The CDR3 region is CASSQEPSYEQYF. The CDR3 region has the DNA TGTGCCAGCAGCCAAGAACCGAGTTACGAGCAGTACTTC.

This chain uses TRBV7-6 with TRBJ2-1, with 11 bases fitting TRBD2. V lost 1 base to trimming and J lost 7 bases; unmatched junction nucleotides: 6. Germline CDR1 and CDR2: SGHVS and FNYEAQ. The CDR3 runs to 16 residues. The CDR3 sequence is CASSLGGVAGGNEQFF. As DNA, the CDR3 is TGTGCCAGCAGCTTAGGTGGGGTAGCGGGAGGGAATGAGCAGTTCTTC.

V and J are TRBV10-1 and TRBJ2-7; 8 nucleotides align to TRBD2. The germline CDR1 and CDR2 sequences are WNHNN and SYGVQD (reference sequence). The length of the CDR3 is 13 residues. V trimming: 9 bases; J trimming: 0 bases; junction bases outside the gene matches: 4. Here the CDR3 reads CASSGISSYEQYF. CDR3 nucleotide sequence: TGCGCCAGTAGCGGGATAAGCTCCTACGAGCAGTACTTC.

The chain combines TRBV27 with TRBJ1-5; no clear D. V was pared by 2 bases and J by 4 bases, with 9 bases between. The CDR3 runs 14 residues. Germline V gene data show CDR1 as MNHEY and CDR2 as SMNVEV (reference sequence). The CDR3 is CASSLVGDNQPQHF. CDR3 bases: TGTGCCAGCAGTTTAGTGGGCGATAATCAGCCCCAGCATTTT.

This rearrangement joins TRBV30 to TRBJ2-7; D gene ambiguous. CDR3 size: 13 residues. Germline V gene data show CDR1 as GTSNPN and CDR2 as SVGIG (reference sequence). V lost 2 bases and J 3 bases, leaving 11 bases between the germline ends. The CDR3 is CAWSPTGDYEQYF. Here the CDR3 DNA reads TGTGCCTGGAGTCCGACTGGGGACTACGAGCAGTACTTC.

The rearrangement uses TRBV11-1 and TRBJ1-2; perhaps TRBD1 as D (5 bases). CDR3 size: 13 residues. Between the trimmed V and J ends, which lost 5 bases and 8 bases, there was a span of 15 bases. Germline V gene lookup returns CDR1 SGHAT and CDR2 FQDESV (reference sequence). The CDR3 bases are TGTGCCAGCAGCCCCGGGACCCCAACGGGCTACACCTTC. It is translated as CASSPGTPTGYTF. Filled out from reference TRBV11-1 and TRBJ1-2, the complete variable domain reads EAEVAQSPRYKITEKSQAVAFWCDPISGHATLYWYRQILGQGPELLVQFQDESVVDDSQLPKDRFSAERLKGVDSTLKIQPAELGDSAMYLCASSPGTPTGYTFGSGTRLTVV.

This clone was counted once. The chain couples TRBV27 to TRBJ2-7; D might be TRBD1 or TRBD2, each matching 5 bases. CDR3 length equals 15 residues. Trimming took off 3 bases at V and 2 bases at J, with 14 bases between the two ends. Germline V gives CDR1 MNHEY, CDR2 SMNVEV (reference sequence). The DNA of the CDR3 is TGTGCCAGCAGTTTCGGCGTGGGGGAAGCCTACGAGCAGTACTTC. As protein: CASSFGVGEAYEQYF.

J is TRBJ2-7 and V is TRBV6-1, with 10 bases lining up with TRBD1. The CDR3 runs to 14 residues. Unmatched junction bases numbered 7, after V lost 7 bases and J lost 4 bases. The germline gives CDR1 MNHNS, CDR2 SASEGT. The CDR3 nucleotides read TGTGCCAGCAACGGTCCGGGACAGGGGTACGAGCAGTACTTC. It is translated as CASNGPGQGYEQYF.

The rearrangement joins TRBV13 to TRBJ2-1, with TRBD2 identical over 15 bases. This CDR3 contains 16 residues. V lost 5 bases and J lost 8; bases outside the gene matches: 7. Germline V gives CDR1 PRHDT, CDR2 FYEKMQ (reference sequence). In DNA form, the CDR3 reads TGTGCCAGCAGCCAATCGGGACTAGCGGGAGGCCATGAGCAGTTCTTC. Protein: CASSQSGLAGGHEQFF.

To note about this clone: Other nucleotide sequences in the sample specify the same CDR3. The gene calls are TRBV7-9 and TRBJ2-5, with D perhaps TRBD1 (5 bases). This CDR3 contains 12 residues. V lost 6 bases, J lost 4 bases, and 9 bases lay in between. CDR1 is SEHNR and CDR2 is FQNEAQ in the germline V gene (reference sequence). The CDR3 sequence: CASSSRGETQYF. As DNA, the CDR3 is TGTGCCAGCAGTTCTAGGGGAGAGACCCAGTACTTC.

V and J are TRBV19 and TRBJ1-4, with D hard to call. Trimming cost V 3 bases and J 7 bases, with 15 bases left between them. The CDR3 covers 15 residues. Germline CDR1 and CDR2: LNHDA and SQIVND (reference sequence). In DNA, the CDR3 is TGTGCCAGTAGTATTGGTCGGGAAGTGGCTGAAAAACTGTTTTTT. It is translated as CASSIGREVAEKLFF. Full variable domain (outside the CDR3, taken from reference TRBV19 and TRBJ1-4): DGGITQSPKYLFRKEGQNVTLSCEQNLNHDAMYWYRQDPGQGLRLIYYSQIVNDFQKGDIAEGYSVSREKKESFPLTVTSAQKNPTAFYLCASSIGREVAEKLFFGSGTQLSVL.

This clone was recorded once. The V call is TRBV6-5, the J call TRBJ1-6; 7 bases are shared with TRBD1. Looked up from germline, CDR1 is MNHEY and CDR2 is SVGAGI. The CDR3 has 14 amino acids. Losses at the gene ends were 5 bases for V and 10 bases for J; bases not matched to a gene: 8. CDR3 loop: CASSVTGPKSPLHF. The CDR3 nucleotides are TGTGCCAGCAGTGTGACAGGGCCCAAATCACCCCTCCACTTT.

CDR3 loop: CSAMTGTGLPWEQFF. The CDR3 DNA reads as TGCAGCGCCATGACCGGGACAGGGCTGCCCTGGGAGCAGTTCTTC. This sequence joins TRBV29-1 and TRBJ2-1; 9 bases align to TRBD1. Germline V gene lookup returns CDR1 SQVTM and CDR2 ANQGSEA. Trimming at V came to 7 bases and at J to 10 bases, leaving 17 bases not matched to a gene. This CDR3 is 15 amino acids long.

V gene TRBV5-6 combines with J gene TRBJ2-3; D gene unclear. Germline CDR1 is SGHDT and CDR2 is YYEEEE. The CDR3 is 14 amino acids. Trimming stripped 0 bases from V and 0 bases from J, with 5 bases between. This chain's CDR3 is CASSLDWSTDTQYF. The CDR3 DNA sequence: TGTGCCAGCAGCTTGGACTGGAGCACAGATACGCAGTATTTT.

This clone has a single count. The chain employs TRBV19 and TRBJ2-7; tentative D call: TRBD2 (6 bases). This CDR3 comprises 13 residues. Germline V lookup: CDR1 LNHDA, CDR2 SQIVND (reference sequence). V dropped 10 bases and J dropped 0 bases, with 13 bases sitting between them. The CDR3 DNA reads as TGTGCCACACGTGGAGGGAGCTCCTACGAGCAGTACTTC. Residues: CATRGGSSYEQYF.

V usage is TRBV5-5 and J usage is TRBJ2-7; D is possibly TRBD2 (6 bases). The V end lost 5 bases, the J end lost 2 bases, and 14 bases lay between the germline ends. Germline CDR1 SGHKS, CDR2 YYEKEE (reference sequence). The CDR3 covers 14 residues. CDR3 sequence reads: CASSFAGRAYEQYF. As DNA, the CDR3 is TGTGCCAGCAGTTTCGCCGGGAGAGCCTACGAGCAGTACTTC. Using reference TRBV5-5 and TRBJ2-7 for the parts outside the CDR3, the full variable domain is DAGVTQSPTHLIKTRGQQVTLRCSPISGHKSVSWYQQVLGQGPQFIFQYYEKEERGRGNFPDRFSARQFPNYSSELNVNALLLGDSALYLCASSFAGRAYEQYFGPGTRLTVT.